This entry concerns a single TCR beta chain. This entry comes from a study of PD-L1 blockade in urothelial cancer. At the level of the study: Per blood sample, T cells had a median of roughly 150,000.

TCRdb's table, derived via immunoSEQ multiplex PCR, lists solely in-frame clones and lacks some. Seen here are over 100,000 clones, 65% to 85% observed once, and the top ten hold 3.2%. Time point denoted: pretreatment peripheral blood. Each individual provided 1 to 8 samples (taken pretreatment and on-treatment). The CDR3 loop spans 13 amino acids. Trimming took 0 bases from V and 6 from J; bases not matched to a gene: 3. Per germline, CDR1 SGDLS and CDR2 YYNGEE. The J gene is TRBJ2-7, the V gene TRBV9; 7 nucleotides align to TRBD2. The sequenced sample was PBMCs, obtained around atezolizumab (anti-PD-L1) treatment. The clonotype originates from a man aged 50 to 60 with urothelial cancer. The CDR3 nucleotides read TGTGCCAGCAGCGTAGCTACGGGGGGCGAGCAGTACTTC. It translates to CASSVATGGEQYF.